This entry describes one TCR beta chain. Its specificity is not known. Here immunoSEQ multiplex PCR was the method, and the copy in TCRdb shows in-frame clones only, minus some. Among fewer than 25,000 clones listed, 80% to 95% were seen once. The data originate from a study of T cells in localized non-small cell lung cancer. Study outcomes and limitations: Greater T cell density in blood accompanied longer overall survival.

The V gene's germline CDR1 is SGHTA and CDR2 FQGNSA. With V trimmed by 4 bases and J by 4 bases, 3 bases remained unmatched. CDR3 size: 16 residues. The sequence was collected from a man aged 40 to 70 with stage III squamous cell lung carcinoma. V usage is TRBV7-2 and J usage is TRBJ2-3; 15 bases line up with TRBD2. This specimen consisted of peripheral blood, obtained before any cancer treatment. CDR3 loop: CASSSGLAGGPDTQYF. In DNA form, the CDR3 reads TGTGCCAGCAGCTCGGGACTAGCGGGAGGCCCAGATACGCAGTATTTT.